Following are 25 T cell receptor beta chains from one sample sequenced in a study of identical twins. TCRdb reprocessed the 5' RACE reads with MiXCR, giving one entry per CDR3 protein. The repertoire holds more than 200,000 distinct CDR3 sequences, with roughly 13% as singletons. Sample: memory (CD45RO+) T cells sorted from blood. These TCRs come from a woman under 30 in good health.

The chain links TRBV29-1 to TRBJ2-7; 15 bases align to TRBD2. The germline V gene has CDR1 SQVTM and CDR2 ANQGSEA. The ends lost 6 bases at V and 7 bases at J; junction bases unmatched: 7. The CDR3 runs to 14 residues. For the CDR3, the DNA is TGCAGCGTCCGGACTAGCGGGAGGGCTGGTGAGCAGTACTTC. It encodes CSVRTSGRAGEQYF.

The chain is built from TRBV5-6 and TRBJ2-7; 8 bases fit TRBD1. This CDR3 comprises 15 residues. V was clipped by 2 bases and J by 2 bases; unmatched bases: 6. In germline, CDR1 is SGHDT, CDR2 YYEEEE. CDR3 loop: CASSFVDRAPYEQYF. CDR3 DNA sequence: TGTGCCAGCAGCTTCGTGGACAGGGCCCCCTACGAGCAGTACTTC.

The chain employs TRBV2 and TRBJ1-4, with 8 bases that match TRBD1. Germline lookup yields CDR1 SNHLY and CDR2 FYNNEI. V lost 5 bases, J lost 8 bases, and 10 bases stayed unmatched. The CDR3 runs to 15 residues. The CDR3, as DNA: TGTGCCAGCAGTCTAGCCGGGACAGGCTTGGAAAAACTGTTTTTT. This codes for CASSLAGTGLEKLFF.

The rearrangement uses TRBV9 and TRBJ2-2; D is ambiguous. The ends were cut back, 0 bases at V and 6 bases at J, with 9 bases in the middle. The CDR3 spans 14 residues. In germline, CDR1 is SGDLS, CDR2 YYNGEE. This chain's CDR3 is CASSVDLGSGELFF. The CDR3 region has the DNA TGTGCCAGCAGCGTAGATCTGGGATCCGGGGAGCTGTTTTTT.

CDR3: CASSPRVNRGNYEQYF. CDR3 DNA sequence: TGTGCCAGCAGCCCCCGGGTGAACCGGGGGAACTACGAGCAGTACTTC. The rearrangement uses TRBV11-3 and TRBJ2-7; TRBD2 is a possible D gene (6 bases). This CDR3 region has 16 residues. From germline, CDR1 is SGHNT and CDR2 YENEEA. V was trimmed by 5 bases and J by 3 bases, leaving 20 bases between them.

CDR3 bases: TGTGCCAGCAGTGAACCCTCGGGACGGGATGAGCAGTTCTTC. This gives the protein CASSEPSGRDEQFF. The gene calls are TRBV6-1 and TRBJ2-1; possibly TRBD1 or TRBD2 for D (5 bases each). Looked up from germline, CDR1 is MNHNS and CDR2 is SASEGT. Trimming pared 2 bases from V and 8 bases from J, leaving 13 bases between. The CDR3 totals 14 residues.

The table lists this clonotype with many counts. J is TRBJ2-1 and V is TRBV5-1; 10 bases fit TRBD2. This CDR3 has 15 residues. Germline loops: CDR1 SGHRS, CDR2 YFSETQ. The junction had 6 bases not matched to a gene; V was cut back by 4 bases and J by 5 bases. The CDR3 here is CASSIRTSGHNEQFF. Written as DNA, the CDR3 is TGCGCCAGCAGCATACGGACTAGCGGCCACAATGAGCAGTTCTTC.

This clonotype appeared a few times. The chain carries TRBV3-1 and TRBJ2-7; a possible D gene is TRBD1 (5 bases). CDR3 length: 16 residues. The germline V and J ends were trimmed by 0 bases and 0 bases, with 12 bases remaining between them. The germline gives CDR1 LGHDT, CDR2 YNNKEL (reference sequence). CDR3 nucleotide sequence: TGTGCCAGCAGCCAAGATTCAGGGTCCGGCTCCTACGAGCAGTACTTC. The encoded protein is CASSQDSGSGSYEQYF.

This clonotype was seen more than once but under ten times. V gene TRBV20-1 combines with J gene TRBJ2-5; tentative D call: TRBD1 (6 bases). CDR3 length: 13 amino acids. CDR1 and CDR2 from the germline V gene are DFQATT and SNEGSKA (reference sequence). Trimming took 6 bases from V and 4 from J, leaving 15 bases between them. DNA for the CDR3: TGCAGTGCGGGGGCTGCACGGGGAGAGACCCAGTACTTC. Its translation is CSAGAARGETQYF.

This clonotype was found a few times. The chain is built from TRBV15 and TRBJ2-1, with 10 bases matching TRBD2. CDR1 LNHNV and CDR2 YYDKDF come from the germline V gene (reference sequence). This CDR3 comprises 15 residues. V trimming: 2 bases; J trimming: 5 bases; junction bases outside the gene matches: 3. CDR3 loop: CATSRRTSGNNEQFF. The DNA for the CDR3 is TGTGCCACCAGCAGACGGACTAGCGGCAACAATGAGCAGTTCTTC.

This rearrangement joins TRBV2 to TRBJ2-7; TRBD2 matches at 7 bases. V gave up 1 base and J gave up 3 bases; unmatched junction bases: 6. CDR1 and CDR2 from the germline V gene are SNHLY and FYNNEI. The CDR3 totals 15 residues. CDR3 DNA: TGTGCCAGCAGTGAAGGTACTAGCGCCTACTACGAGCAGTACTTC. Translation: CASSEGTSAYYEQYF.

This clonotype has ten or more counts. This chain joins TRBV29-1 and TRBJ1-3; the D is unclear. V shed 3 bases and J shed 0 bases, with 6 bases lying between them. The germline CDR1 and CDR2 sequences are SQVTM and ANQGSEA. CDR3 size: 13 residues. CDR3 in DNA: TGCAGCGTTGATCCAGGCTCTGGAAACACCATATATTTT. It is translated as CSVDPGSGNTIYF.

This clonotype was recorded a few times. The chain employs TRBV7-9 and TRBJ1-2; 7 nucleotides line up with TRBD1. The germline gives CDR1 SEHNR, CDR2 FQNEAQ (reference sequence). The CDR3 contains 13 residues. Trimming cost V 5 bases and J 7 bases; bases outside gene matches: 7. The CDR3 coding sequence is TGTGCCAGCAGCCCAAACCGGGACAGTGGCTACACCTTC. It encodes CASSPNRDSGYTF.

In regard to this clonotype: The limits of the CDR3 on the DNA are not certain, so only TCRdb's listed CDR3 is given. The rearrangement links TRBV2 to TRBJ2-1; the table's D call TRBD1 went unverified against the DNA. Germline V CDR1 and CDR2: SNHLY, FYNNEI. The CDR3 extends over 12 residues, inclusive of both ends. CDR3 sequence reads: CASSGVGGGSFF.

The CDR3 coding sequence is TGCGCCAGCAGCTTGGGTTGGCAGGGACAAGAGACCCAGTACTTC. This codes for CASSLGWQGQETQYF. The chain recombines TRBV5-1 with TRBJ2-5; a possible D gene is TRBD1 (5 bases). With 0 bases removed from V and 2 bases from J, the gap between germline ends came to 11 bases. The CDR3 is 15 amino acids. Per germline, CDR1 SGHRS and CDR2 YFSETQ. The full variable domain, rest sourced from reference TRBV5-1 and TRBJ2-5, is KAGVTQTPRYLIKTRGQQVTLSCSPISGHRSVSWYQQTPGQGLQFLFEYFSETQRNKGNFPGRFSGRQFSNSRSEMNVSTLELGDSALYLCASSLGWQGQETQYFGPGTRLLVL.

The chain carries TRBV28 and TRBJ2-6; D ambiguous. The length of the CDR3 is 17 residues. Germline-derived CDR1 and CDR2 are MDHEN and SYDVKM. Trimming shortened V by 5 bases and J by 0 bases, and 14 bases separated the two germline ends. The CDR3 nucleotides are TGTGCCAGCAGTCCCGATTCTCGTGGCTCTGGGGCCAACGTCCTGACTTTC. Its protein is CASSPDSRGSGANVLTF.

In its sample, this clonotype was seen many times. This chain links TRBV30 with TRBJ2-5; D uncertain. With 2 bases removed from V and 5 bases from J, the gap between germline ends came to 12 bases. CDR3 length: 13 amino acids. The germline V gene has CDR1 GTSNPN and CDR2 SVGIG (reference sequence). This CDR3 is CAWSSRGGETQYF. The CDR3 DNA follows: TGTGCCTGGAGTTCACGCGGTGGGGAGACCCAGTACTTC.

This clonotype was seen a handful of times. The chain's CDR3 is CASSFGRHTEAFF. As DNA, the CDR3 is TGTGCCAGCAGTTTCGGGAGGCACACTGAAGCTTTCTTT. The rearrangement links TRBV12-3 or TRBV12-4 to TRBJ1-1; no reliable D call. CDR3 size: 13 residues. The germline V and J ends were trimmed by 3 bases and 3 bases, with 8 bases remaining between them.

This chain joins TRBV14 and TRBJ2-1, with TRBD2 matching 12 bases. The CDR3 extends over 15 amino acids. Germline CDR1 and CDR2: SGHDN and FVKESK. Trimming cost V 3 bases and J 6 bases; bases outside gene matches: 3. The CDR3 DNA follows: TGTGCCAGCAGCCACCTAGCGGGAGGGCCCAATGAGCAGTTCTTC. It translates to CASSHLAGGPNEQFF.

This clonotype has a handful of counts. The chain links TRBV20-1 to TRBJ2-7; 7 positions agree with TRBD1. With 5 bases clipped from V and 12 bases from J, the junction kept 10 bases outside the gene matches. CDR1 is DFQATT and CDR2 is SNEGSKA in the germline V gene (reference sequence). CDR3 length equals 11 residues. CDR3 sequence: CSAYHNRGRYF. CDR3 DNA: TGCAGTGCTTACCACAACAGGGGACGGTACTTC.

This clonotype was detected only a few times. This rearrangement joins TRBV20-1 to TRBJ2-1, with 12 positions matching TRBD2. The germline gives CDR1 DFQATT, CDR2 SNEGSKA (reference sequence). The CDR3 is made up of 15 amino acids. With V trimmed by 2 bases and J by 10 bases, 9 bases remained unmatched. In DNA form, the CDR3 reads TGCAGTGCTAGAAGTTCGGGACTAGCGGGCGGCGAGCAGTTCTTC. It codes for CSARSSGLAGGEQFF.

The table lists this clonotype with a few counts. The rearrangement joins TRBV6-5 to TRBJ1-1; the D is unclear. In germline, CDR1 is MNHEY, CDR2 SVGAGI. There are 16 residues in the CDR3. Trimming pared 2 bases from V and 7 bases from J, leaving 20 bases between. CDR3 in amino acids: CASSYGWEGGNNEAFF. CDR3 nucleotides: TGTGCCAGCAGTTACGGGTGGGAGGGAGGTAATAATGAAGCTTTCTTT.

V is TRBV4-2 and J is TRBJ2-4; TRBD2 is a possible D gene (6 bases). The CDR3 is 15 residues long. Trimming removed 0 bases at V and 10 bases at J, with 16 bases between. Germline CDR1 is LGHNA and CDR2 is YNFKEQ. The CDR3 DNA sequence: TGTGCCAGCAGCCAAGATCGAGGAGGGGCGAGAATTCAGTACTTC. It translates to CASSQDRGGARIQYF.

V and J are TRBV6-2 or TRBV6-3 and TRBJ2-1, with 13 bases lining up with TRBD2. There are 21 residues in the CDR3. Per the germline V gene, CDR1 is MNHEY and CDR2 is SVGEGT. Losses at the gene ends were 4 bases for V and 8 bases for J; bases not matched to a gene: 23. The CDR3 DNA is TGTGCCAGCAGTTCCTTCATCGGTTCGGGGGAACCGGGACTAGCGGGACATGAGCAGTTCTTC. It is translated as CASSSFIGSGEPGLAGHEQFF.

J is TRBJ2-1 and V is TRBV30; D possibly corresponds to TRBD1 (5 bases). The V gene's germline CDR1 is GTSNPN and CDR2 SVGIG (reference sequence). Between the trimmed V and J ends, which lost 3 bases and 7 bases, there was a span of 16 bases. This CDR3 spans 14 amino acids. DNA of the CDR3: TGTGCCTGGAGGGTGGCAGGGAAAAGAAATGAGCAGTTCTTC. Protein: CAWRVAGKRNEQFF.